What follows are 21 T cell receptor beta chains derived from one specimen sequenced in a study of T-cell reconstitution after alpha-beta-depleted transplantation in children. The authors prepared the TCRbeta library with unique molecular identifiers. TCRdb recomputed calls from the PCR reads with MiXCR, one row per CDR3 protein. The data show about 300,000 distinct CDR3 sequences, with 10% seen just once and less than 9% held by the top ten. The sample was PBMCs, taken before TCRalphabeta/CD19-depleted stem cell transplant. All receptors derive from a boy younger than two with acute myeloid leukemia, due to receive a stem cell transplant.

This clonotype was observed a few times. This chain joins TRBV12-3 or TRBV12-4 and TRBJ2-1; 13 nucleotides agree with TRBD2. The V segment lost 8 bases and the J segment 6 bases; nucleotides outside the gene matches: 7. The CDR3 is 15 residues long. CDR3 in DNA: TGTGCCAGCCGACCCGGGACTAGCGGGATCAATGAGCAGTTCTTC. Translated: CASRPGTSGINEQFF.

As to this clonotype: This clone may be a read error of a much larger clone one base away. V gene TRBV29-1 combines with J gene TRBJ2-5, with a tentative D call TRBD1 (6 bases). CDR3 length: 12 amino acids. CDR1 and CDR2 from the germline V gene are SQVTM and ANQGSEA. V shed 7 bases and J shed 4 bases, with 13 bases lying between them. CDR3 amino acids: CSGGTTRETQYF. The CDR3 nucleotides are TGCAGCGGAGGGACAACCCGAGAGACCCAGTACTTC.

The V call is TRBV6-4, the J call TRBJ2-7; 7 bases are a match to TRBD2. With 7 bases clipped from V and 5 bases from J, the junction kept 23 bases outside the gene matches. The CDR3 contains 18 residues. CDR1 MRHNA and CDR2 SNTAGT come from the germline V gene. The CDR3 loop is CASKHGPQSGTSRNEQYF. The CDR3 region has the DNA TGTGCCAGCAAACATGGCCCCCAGAGCGGGACGAGTAGGAACGAGCAGTACTTC.

The sample holds many counts of this clonotype. The rearrangement uses TRBV7-3 and TRBJ2-2; unclear D gene. Trimming took 3 bases from V and 0 from J, leaving 2 bases between them. The germline CDR1 and CDR2 sequences are SGHTA and FQGTGA. This CDR3 has 13 residues. The CDR3 DNA is TGTGCCAGCAGCTTTACGAACACCGGGGAGCTGTTTTTT. Residues: CASSFTNTGELFF. The full variable domain, with the rest looked up from reference TRBV7-3 and TRBJ2-2, is GAGVSQTPSNKVTEKGKYVELRCDPISGHTALYWYRQSLGQGPEFLIYFQGTGAADDSGLPNDRFFAVRPEGSVSTLKIQRTERGDSAVYLCASSFTNTGELFFGEGSRLTVL.

This clonotype was observed many times. The rearrangement links TRBV28 to TRBJ2-7, with 8 nucleotides matching TRBD2. The CDR3 runs to 14 residues. CDR1 MDHEN and CDR2 SYDVKM come from the germline V gene. J lost 5 bases, V lost 5 bases, and 8 bases had no gene match. CDR3 sequence: CASSVAGTLNEQYF. The CDR3 nucleotides are TGTGCCAGCAGTGTAGCGGGAACACTTAACGAGCAGTACTTC.

This clonotype was seen a handful of times. The chain couples TRBV7-3 to TRBJ2-1; D unclear. This CDR3 region has 12 residues. V shed 8 bases and J shed 1 base, with 6 bases lying between them. The germline V gene has CDR1 SGHTA and CDR2 FQGTGA. The chain's CDR3 is CASGASYNEQFF. Written as DNA, the CDR3 is TGTGCCAGCGGTGCGTCCTACAATGAGCAGTTCTTC.

At least ten counts were recorded for this clonotype. For the CDR3, the DNA is TGCGCCAGCAGCCTAGGACTAGCGGACTTCAATGAGCAGTTCTTC. Its protein product is CASSLGLADFNEQFF. This rearrangement joins TRBV5-1 to TRBJ2-1; TRBD2 aligns across 10 bases. Germline-derived CDR1 and CDR2 are SGHRS and YFSETQ. J was trimmed by 6 bases and V by 4 bases; bases with no gene match: 7. The CDR3 covers 15 residues.

For this clonotype: This may be a read error, as it is one base from a much larger clone. V gene TRBV27 combines with J gene TRBJ1-1; possible D gene TRBD1, 5 bases. The CDR3 contains 15 residues. Germline V gene data show CDR1 as MNHEY and CDR2 as SMNVEV (reference sequence). The CDR3 here is CASSLSGLPNTEALF. The CDR3 DNA reads TGTGCCAGCAGCCTCTCGGGACTGCCGAACACTGAAGCTCTCTTT.

V usage is TRBV2 and J usage is TRBJ2-5; TRBD2 agrees at 7 bases. The CDR3 sequence is 16 residues long. Germline V gene lookup returns CDR1 SNHLY and CDR2 FYNNEI. V dropped 3 bases and J dropped 1; count of bases not matched to a gene: 8. CDR3 nucleotides: TGTGCCAGCAGTGATGACATGGGACTAAGCCAAGAGACCCAGTACTTC. Residues: CASSDDMGLSQETQYF.

The chain links TRBV28 to TRBJ2-3; tentative D call: TRBD2 (5 bases). This CDR3 contains 15 residues. V gave up 2 bases and J gave up 0 bases, with 9 bases separating them. CDR1 is MDHEN, CDR2 SYDVKM, per germline. The CDR3 DNA follows: TGTGCCAGCAGTTTAGAGGGCTTAAGCACAGATACGCAGTATTTT. Translation: CASSLEGLSTDTQYF.

The V call is TRBV11-2, the J call TRBJ1-3; TRBD1 matches at 8 bases. CDR1 SGHAT and CDR2 FQNNGV come from the germline V gene. This CDR3 has 15 residues. The CDR3 DNA follows: TGTGACAGTGGGGGACAGGACGCCTCTGGAAACACCATATATTTT. The encoded protein is CDSGGQDASGNTIYF.

This clonotype was detected many times. V and J are TRBV7-2 and TRBJ2-7; possibly TRBD2 for D (6 bases). The germline CDR1 and CDR2 sequences are SGHTA and FQGNSA. Trimming pared 5 bases from V and 2 bases from J, leaving 13 bases between. This CDR3 has 14 amino acids. CDR3 nucleotide sequence: TGTGCCAGCAGCCGGGAGCTAGGTCCCTACGAGCAGTACTTC. This gives the protein CASSRELGPYEQYF.

This clonotype has a handful of counts. The rearrangement joins TRBV11-2 to TRBJ1-2, with 7 bases identical to TRBD1. This CDR3 has 15 residues. V lost 2 bases, J lost 5 bases, and 8 bases stayed unmatched. Germline lookup yields CDR1 SGHAT and CDR2 FQNNGV. In DNA, the CDR3 is TGTGCCAGCAGCTTATATGGGCCAGGGGGTTATGGCTACACCTTC. Its protein product is CASSLYGPGGYGYTF.

This clonotype has more than one count but fewer than ten. CDR3 sequence: CASSRNPNTGELFF. In DNA, the CDR3 is TGTGCCAGCAGCCGAAATCCGAACACCGGGGAGCTGTTTTTT. J is TRBJ2-2 and V is TRBV7-8, with D hard to call. The CDR3 runs to 14 residues. V lost 5 bases, J lost 0 bases, and 7 bases lay in between. Germline CDR1 and CDR2: SGHVS and FQNEAQ.

Ten or more counts support this clonotype. The V gene is TRBV6-5, the J gene TRBJ2-7; no clear D. There are 12 residues in the CDR3. From germline, CDR1 is MNHEY and CDR2 SVGAGI. The DNA for the CDR3 is TGTTCGAAGGTGGTGAATTGCTACGAGCAGTACTTC. Its translation is CSKVVNCYEQYF.

This clonotype was counted ten times or more. V and J are TRBV27 and TRBJ1-4; tentatively, D is TRBD1 (5 bases). The CDR3 is 15 amino acids. V gave up 5 bases and J gave up 8 bases, with 18 bases separating them. Germline values: CDR1 MNHEY, CDR2 SMNVEV (reference sequence). In DNA form, the CDR3 reads TGTGCCAGCAGTACTAGACAGCTCAAAGGGGAAAAACTGTTTTTT. This sequence encodes CASSTRQLKGEKLFF.

This clonotype has ten or more counts. The chain has TRBV5-1 and TRBJ2-7, with 8 positions matching TRBD1. Per the germline V gene, CDR1 is SGHRS and CDR2 is YFSETQ. CDR3 length: 14 residues. After removal of 0 bases from V and 2 bases from J, the junction contained 1 base not matched to a gene. The CDR3 sequence is CASSLVDRAYEQYF. The DNA for the CDR3 is TGCGCCAGCAGCTTGGTGGACAGGGCCTACGAGCAGTACTTC.

This clonotype was seen many times. The chain combines TRBV5-1 with TRBJ2-3; D remains ambiguous. CDR1 and CDR2 from the germline V gene are SGHRS and YFSETQ. Trimming removed 2 bases from V and 0 bases from J, with 10 bases in between. The CDR3 consists of 15 residues. The CDR3, as DNA: TGCGCCAGCAGCTTTAAGGCATCTAGCACAGATACGCAGTATTTT. Translation: CASSFKASSTDTQYF.

The table lists this clonotype with many counts. The chain combines TRBV20-1 with TRBJ1-4; the D is unclear. V gave up 2 bases and J gave up 5 bases, with 12 bases separating them. Germline values: CDR1 DFQATT, CDR2 SNEGSKA (reference sequence). This CDR3 comprises 14 residues. The CDR3 sequence is CSARRRAENEKLFF. The CDR3 DNA is TGCAGTGCTAGACGGAGGGCAGAGAATGAAAAACTGTTTTTT.

This clonotype was observed at least ten times. This sequence joins TRBV24-1 and TRBJ2-1; TRBD1 matches 7 bases. The CDR3 is made up of 17 amino acids. Trimming cost V 4 bases and J 5 bases; bases outside gene matches: 13. The germline V gene encodes CDR1 KGHDR and CDR2 SFDVKD. In nucleotides, the CDR3 is TGTGCCACCAGTGACACCGGAGACAGGGTAGCAGACAATGAGCAGTTCTTC. Protein: CATSDTGDRVADNEQFF.

This clonotype has at least ten counts. The chain recombines TRBV5-1 with TRBJ1-5; TRBD1 matches 7 bases. The germline gives CDR1 SGHRS, CDR2 YFSETQ. The CDR3 is 16 amino acids. The ends lost 0 bases at V and 4 bases at J; junction bases unmatched: 7. The CDR3, as DNA: TGCGCCAGCAGCTTGGACGGACAGGCAAAAAATCAGCCCCAGCATTTT. Translation: CASSLDGQAKNQPQHF.